This TCR beta chain was observed in a study of T cells in Graves' hyperthyroidism and ophthalmopathy. Study results and limitations: Model predictions of ophthalmopathy came a median approximately 6.2 months before onset. Most thyroid-expanded clonotypes above 0.001 were also found in blood.

Germline CDR1 reads MGHRA; CDR2 reads YSYEKL. This CDR3 comprises 13 residues. Losses at the gene ends were 1 base for V and 6 bases for J; bases not matched to a gene: 3. The investigators amplified TCR beta CDR3 regions from RNA transcripts. Carried out on the TCR CDR3, a first-round RT-PCR used the HTBI primer set. One entry per CDR3 protein, called by TCRdb with MiXCR from the multiplex PCR reads. The sample yields roughly 720,000 distinct CDR3 sequences, roughly 17% seen once. Turning to this clonotype: The antigen is unknown.

The receptor was derived from a man between 45 and 60 years old with Graves' hyperthyroidism. The chain is built from TRBV4-1 and TRBJ2-7; 7 positions agree with TRBD1. The sequenced sample consisted of blood. CDR3: CASSQVAGGEQYF. CDR3 sequence (DNA): TGCGCCAGCAGCCAAGTTGCAGGGGGCGAGCAGTACTTC.